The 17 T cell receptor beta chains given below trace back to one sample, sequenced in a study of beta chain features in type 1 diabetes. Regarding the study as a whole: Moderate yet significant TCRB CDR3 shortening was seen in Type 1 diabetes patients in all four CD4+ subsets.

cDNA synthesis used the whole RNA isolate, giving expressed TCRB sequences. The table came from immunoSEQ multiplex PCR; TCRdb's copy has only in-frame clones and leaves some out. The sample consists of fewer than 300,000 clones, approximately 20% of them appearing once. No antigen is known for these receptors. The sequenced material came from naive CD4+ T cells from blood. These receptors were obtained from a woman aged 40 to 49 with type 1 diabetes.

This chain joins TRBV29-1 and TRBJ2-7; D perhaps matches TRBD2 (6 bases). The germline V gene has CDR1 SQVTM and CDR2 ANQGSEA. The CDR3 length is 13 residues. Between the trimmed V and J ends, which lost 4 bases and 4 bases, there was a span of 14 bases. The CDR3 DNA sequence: TGCAGCGTTGCCCCCACCGGAGGGTACGAGCAGTACTTC. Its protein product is CSVAPTGGYEQYF.

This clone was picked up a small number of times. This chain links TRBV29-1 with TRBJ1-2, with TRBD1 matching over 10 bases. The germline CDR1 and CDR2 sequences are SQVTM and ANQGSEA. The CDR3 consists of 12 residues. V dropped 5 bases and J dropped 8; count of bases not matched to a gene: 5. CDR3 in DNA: TGCAGCGTTTACGGGACAGGGGAGGGCTACACCTTC. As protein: CSVYGTGEGYTF. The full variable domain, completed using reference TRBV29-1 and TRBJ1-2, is SAVISQKPSRDICQRGTSLTIQCQVDSQVTMMFWYRQQPGQSLTLIATANQGSEATYESGFVIDKFPISRPNLTFSTLTVSNMSPEDSSIYLCSVYGTGEGYTFGSGTRLTVV.

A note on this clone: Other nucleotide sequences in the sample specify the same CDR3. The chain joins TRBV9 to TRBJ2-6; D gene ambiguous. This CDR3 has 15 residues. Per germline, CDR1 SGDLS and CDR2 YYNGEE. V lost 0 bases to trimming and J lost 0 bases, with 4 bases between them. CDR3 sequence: CASSVDSSGANVLTF. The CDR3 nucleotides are TGTGCCAGCAGCGTAGACAGCTCTGGGGCCAACGTCCTGACTTTC.

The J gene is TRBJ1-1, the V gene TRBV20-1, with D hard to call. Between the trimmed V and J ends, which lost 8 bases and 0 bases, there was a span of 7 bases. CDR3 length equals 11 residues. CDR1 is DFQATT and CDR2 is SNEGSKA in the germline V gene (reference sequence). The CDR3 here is CSFLVNTEAFF. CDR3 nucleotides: TGCAGTTTCCTCGTGAACACTGAAGCTTTCTTT.

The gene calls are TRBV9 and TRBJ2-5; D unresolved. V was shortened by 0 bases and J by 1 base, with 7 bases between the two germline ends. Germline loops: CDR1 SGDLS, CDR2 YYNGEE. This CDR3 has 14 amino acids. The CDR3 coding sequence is TGTGCCAGCAGCGTAGGCGATTTCCAAGAGACCCAGTACTTC. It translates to CASSVGDFQETQYF.

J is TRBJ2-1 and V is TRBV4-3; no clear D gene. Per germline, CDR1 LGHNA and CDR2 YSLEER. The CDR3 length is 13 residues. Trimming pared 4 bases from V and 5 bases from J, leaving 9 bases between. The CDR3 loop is CASSLYKNNEQFF. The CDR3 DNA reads TGCGCCAGCAGCCTATACAAAAACAATGAGCAGTTCTTC.

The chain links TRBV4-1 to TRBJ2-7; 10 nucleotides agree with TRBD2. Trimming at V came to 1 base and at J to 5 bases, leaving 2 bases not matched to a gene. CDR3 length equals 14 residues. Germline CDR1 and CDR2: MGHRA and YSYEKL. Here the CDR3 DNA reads TGCGCCAGCAGCCAAGCTAGCGGGAGTGACGAGCAGTACTTC. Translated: CASSQASGSDEQYF.

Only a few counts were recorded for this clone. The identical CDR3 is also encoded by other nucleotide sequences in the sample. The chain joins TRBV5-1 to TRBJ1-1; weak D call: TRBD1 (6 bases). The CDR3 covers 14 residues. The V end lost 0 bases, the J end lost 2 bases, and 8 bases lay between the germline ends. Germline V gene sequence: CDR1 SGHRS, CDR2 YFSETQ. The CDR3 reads CASSLEQGNTEAFF. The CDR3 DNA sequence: TGCGCCAGCAGCTTGGAACAGGGCAACACTGAAGCTTTCTTT. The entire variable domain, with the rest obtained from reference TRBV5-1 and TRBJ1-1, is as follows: KAGVTQTPRYLIKTRGQQVTLSCSPISGHRSVSWYQQTPGQGLQFLFEYFSETQRNKGNFPGRFSGRQFSNSRSEMNVSTLELGDSALYLCASSLEQGNTEAFFGQGTRLTVV.

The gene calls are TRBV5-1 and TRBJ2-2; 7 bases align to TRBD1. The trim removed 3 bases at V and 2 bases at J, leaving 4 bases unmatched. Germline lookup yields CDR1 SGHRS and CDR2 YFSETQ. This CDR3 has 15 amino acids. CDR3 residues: CASSSTGSNTGELFF. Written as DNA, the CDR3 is TGCGCCAGCAGCTCGACAGGGTCAAACACCGGGGAGCTGTTTTTT.

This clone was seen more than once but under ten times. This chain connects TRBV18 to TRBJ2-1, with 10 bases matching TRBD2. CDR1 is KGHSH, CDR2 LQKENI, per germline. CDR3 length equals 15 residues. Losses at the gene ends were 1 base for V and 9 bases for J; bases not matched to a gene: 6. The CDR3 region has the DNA TGTGCCAGCTCACCACTAGCTAGCGGGAGCGGTGAGCAGTTCTTC. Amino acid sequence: CASSPLASGSGEQFF.

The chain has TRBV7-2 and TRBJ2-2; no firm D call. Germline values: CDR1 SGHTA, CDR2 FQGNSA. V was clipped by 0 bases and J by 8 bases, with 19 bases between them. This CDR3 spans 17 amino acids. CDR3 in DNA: TGTGCCAGCAGCTTAGCGGTGGGCCCCTTAACTTGGGGGGAGCTGTTTTTT. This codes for CASSLAVGPLTWGELFF.

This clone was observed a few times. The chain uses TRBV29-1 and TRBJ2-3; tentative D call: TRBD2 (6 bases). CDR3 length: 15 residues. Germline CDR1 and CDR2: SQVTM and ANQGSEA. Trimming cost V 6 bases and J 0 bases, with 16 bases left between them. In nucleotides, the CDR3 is TGCAGCGTCCAGCTAGGGACTTCTAGCACAGATACGCAGTATTTT. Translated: CSVQLGTSSTDTQYF.

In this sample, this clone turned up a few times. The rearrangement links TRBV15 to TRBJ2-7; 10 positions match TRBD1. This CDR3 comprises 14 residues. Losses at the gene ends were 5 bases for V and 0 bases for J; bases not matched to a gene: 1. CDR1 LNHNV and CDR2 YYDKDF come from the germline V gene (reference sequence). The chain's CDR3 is CATSWDRGSYEQYF. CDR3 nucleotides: TGTGCCACCAGCTGGGACAGGGGCTCCTACGAGCAGTACTTC.

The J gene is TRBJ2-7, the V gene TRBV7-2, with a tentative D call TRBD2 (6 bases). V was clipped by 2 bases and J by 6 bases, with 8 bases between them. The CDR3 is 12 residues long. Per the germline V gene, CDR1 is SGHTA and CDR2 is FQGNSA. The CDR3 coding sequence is TGTGCCAGCAGCTTAAGCGGGCTCGAGCAGTACTTC. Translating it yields CASSLSGLEQYF.

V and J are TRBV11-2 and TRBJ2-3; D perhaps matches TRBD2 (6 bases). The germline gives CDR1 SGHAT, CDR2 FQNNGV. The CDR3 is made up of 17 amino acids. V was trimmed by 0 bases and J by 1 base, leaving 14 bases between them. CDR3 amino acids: CASSLEGMGLRTDTQYF. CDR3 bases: TGTGCCAGCAGCTTAGAAGGAATGGGACTTCGCACAGATACGCAGTATTTT. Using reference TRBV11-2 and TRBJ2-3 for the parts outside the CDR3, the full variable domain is EAGVAQSPRYKIIEKRQSVAFWCNPISGHATLYWYQQILGQGPKLLIQFQNNGVVDDSQLPKDRFSAERLKGVDSTLKIQPAKLEDSAVYLCASSLEGMGLRTDTQYFGPGTRLTVL.

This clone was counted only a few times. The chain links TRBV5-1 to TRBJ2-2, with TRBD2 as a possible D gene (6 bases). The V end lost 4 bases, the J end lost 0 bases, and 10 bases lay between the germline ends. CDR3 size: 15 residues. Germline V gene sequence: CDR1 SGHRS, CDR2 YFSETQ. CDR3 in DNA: TGCGCCAGCAGCGGCGGGATCGCGAACACCGGGGAGCTGTTTTTT. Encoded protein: CASSGGIANTGELFF.

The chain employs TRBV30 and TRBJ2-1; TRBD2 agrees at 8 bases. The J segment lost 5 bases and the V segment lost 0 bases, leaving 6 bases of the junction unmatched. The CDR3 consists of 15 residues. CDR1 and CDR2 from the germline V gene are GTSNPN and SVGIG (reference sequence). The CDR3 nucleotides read TGTGCCTGGAGTGTACTTCTAGCGGGCAACAATGAGCAGTTCTTC. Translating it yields CAWSVLLAGNNEQFF.